The sequence of this T cell receptor (beta chain) was determined in a study of blood T cell repertoires in COVID-19. Overall study context: Material from acute and convalescent COVID-19 was sourced from the United States, Italy and Spain.

The V gene lost 4 bases and the J gene lost 5 bases, with 14 bases spanning the gap. Germline loops: CDR1 SSHAT, CDR2 FNYEAQ (reference sequence). This CDR3 is built from 14 residues. TCRdb keeps only in-frame clones here, not all; method: immunoSEQ multiplex PCR. The data contain 250,000 to 350,000 clones, around 89% of them singletons. V gene TRBV7-7 combines with J gene TRBJ2-5; possible D gene TRBD2, 6 bases. The receptor's source is a woman aged 55-69 years with acute or convalescent COVID-19. The source material was peripheral blood. This chain's CDR3 is CASSYTGLIETQYF. In DNA, the CDR3 is TGTGCCAGCAGCTACACGGGACTGATTGAGACCCAGTACTTC.